Listed below are T cell receptor beta chains from one sample, sequenced in a study of technical replicates of blood from a handful of donors. Method: immunoSEQ multiplex PCR; TCRdb's copy keeps in-frame clones and lacks some. The sample records around 62,000 clones, roughly 98% being singletons. The material sequenced was T cells isolated from PBMCs. Source of these receptors: a human donor in good health. CDR3s include the opening cysteine and the closing phenylalanine or tryptophan. The D gene is left open where the match is weak. Size is stated for part of the rows, as once, few or many counts, or as a class when the clone is expanded.

cdr3_aa cdr3_nt clone_size j_call v_call d_call
CASSLVYRAGYGYTF TGTGCCAGCAGCTTAGTCTACAGGGCCGGCTATGGCTACACCTTC - TRBJ1-2 TRBV7-8 -
CASSLGLTGTYEKLFF TGTGCCAGCAGCTTAGGTCTGACCGGGACATATGAAAAACTGTTTTTT - TRBJ1-4 TRBV11-3 -
CASGLYRGLSPLHF TGTGCTAGTGGTTTGTACAGGGGGCTCTCACCCCTCCACTTT - TRBJ1-6 TRBV12-5 TRBD1
CASLRGSNEQFF TGCGCCAGCCTCCGGGGGAGCAATGAGCAGTTCTTC - TRBJ2-1 TRBV10-2 -
CASSRPRGMGETQYF TGTGCCAGCAGCAGACCTAGGGGTATGGGAGAGACCCAGTACTTC - TRBJ2-5 TRBV5-6 -
CASSLGWADNEQYF TGCGCCAGCAGCTTGGGGTGGGCAGACAACGAGCAGTACTTC - TRBJ2-7 TRBV5-1 -
CASTLDRGGAGETQYF TGTGCCAGCACATTGGACAGGGGTGGGGCGGGAGAGACCCAGTACTTC - TRBJ2-5 TRBV5-4 TRBD1
CASSQTGNTEAFF TGTGCCAGCAGTCAGACAGGGAACACTGAAGCTTTCTTT - TRBJ1-1 TRBV6-5 -
CASSGDYQETQYF TGTGCCAGCAGCGGGGACTACCAAGAGACCCAGTACTTC - TRBJ2-5 TRBV5-6 -
CAWSLAAGTEAFF TGTGCCTGGAGTTTGGCGGCGGGGACTGAAGCTTTCTTT once TRBJ1-1 TRBV30 -
CATSGVYEQYQNEQYF TGTGCCACCTCAGGCGTCTACGAGCAGTACCAGAACGAGCAGTACTTC - TRBJ2-7 TRBV27 -
CASGPPGGAGGYTF TGTGCTAGTGGTCCCCCGGGGGGGGCGGGGGGCTACACCTTC - TRBJ1-2 TRBV12-5 -
CASSFRQGPSYNEQFF TGTGCCAGCAGCTTCCGACAGGGTCCCTCCTACAATGAGCAGTTCTTC - TRBJ2-1 TRBV21-1 -
CSVVGRDFFNSGANVLTF TGCAGCGTTGTGGGGCGCGACTTCTTCAACTCTGGGGCCAACGTCCTGACTTTC - TRBJ2-6 TRBV29-1 -
CASSQERGLTEAFF TGCGCCAGCAGCCAAGAGAGGGGGTTAACTGAAGCTTTCTTT - TRBJ1-1 TRBV4-1 -
CASSPRAGDWYEQYF TGTGCCAGCAGTCCCAGGGCGGGAGATTGGTACGAGCAGTACTTC - TRBJ2-7 TRBV27 TRBD2
CASSTLPRERSEAFF TGTGCCAGTAGTACCCTGCCCCGGGAAAGGAGTGAAGCTTTCTTT - TRBJ1-1 TRBV19 -